The source of this TCR beta chain is a study of cytotoxic CD8 clonotypes in ibrutinib-treated CLL. Looking at the study overall: Averaging across samples gave about 230,000 productive templates and about 94,000 productive rearrangements.

Data came from immunoSEQ multiplex PCR; TCRdb stores just in-frame clones and leaves some out. The sample includes some 12,000 clones, about 79% of them seen just once. Whole-study results and caveats: Clonality (at baseline) was higher than in age-matched healthy donors and tracked circulating CD8+ T-cell counts. The study found public clonotypes uncommon, contracting or stable on treatment.

Details on this clone: Its antigen remains unknown.

Germline CDR1 reads SGDLS; CDR2 reads YYNGEE. Trimming cost V 0 bases and J 4 bases, with 11 bases left between them. CDR3 length: 15 amino acids. The sequence derives from a human donor with chronic lymphocytic leukemia. The gene calls are TRBV9 and TRBJ2-1; TRBD2 might be the D (6 bases). This specimen was PBMCs, taken at disease progression, from a patient treated with ibrutinib. CDR3 sequence: CASSVVSGPYNEQFF. The DNA of the CDR3 is TGTGCCAGCAGCGTAGTGAGCGGGCCTTACAATGAGCAGTTCTTC. Supplemented by reference TRBV9 and TRBJ2-1, the full variable domain reads DSGVTQTPKHLITATGQRVTLRCSPRSGDLSVYWYQQSLDQGLQFLIQYYNGEERAKGNILERFSAQQFPDLHSELNLSSLELGDSALYFCASSVVSGPYNEQFFGPGTRLTVL.